The 28 T cell receptor beta chains listed next were all sequenced from one sample in a study of spatial heterogeneity in lung cancer. One entry per CDR3 protein results from TCRdb running MiXCR on the 5' RACE reads. Of 11,000 to 15,000 distinct CDR3 sequences listed, around 9.1% are singletons. Time point of the sample: sample taken at primary tumor resection. No cell sorting; template was whole RNA from tumor, lung tissue or PBMC. The material sequenced was PBMCs, taken at surgery. The receptors stem from a male donor with early-stage non-small cell lung cancer.

In this sample, this clonotype turned up many times. The chain couples TRBV18 to TRBJ2-1; a possible D gene is TRBD2 (6 bases). CDR1 and CDR2 (germline): KGHSH, LQKENI. The CDR3 extends over 17 amino acids. Trimming pared 5 bases from V and 0 bases from J, leaving 17 bases between. CDR3 protein: CASSTTGTPSSYNEQFF. The CDR3 DNA sequence: TGTGCCAGCTCAACCACCGGGACTCCTTCCTCCTACAATGAGCAGTTCTTC.

The table lists this clonotype with many counts. This chain joins TRBV28 and TRBJ2-7; TRBD1 matches at 11 bases. The CDR3 is 16 residues long. Trimming removed 4 bases from V and 5 bases from J; junction bases left unmatched: 10. Germline lookup yields CDR1 MDHEN and CDR2 SYDVKM. CDR3 amino acids: CASSSGDRGSFHEQYF. DNA for the CDR3: TGTGCCAGCAGTTCGGGGGACAGGGGGAGTTTTCACGAGCAGTACTTC.

Many counts were recorded for this clonotype. The genes are TRBV27 and TRBJ2-7; D is unresolved. The CDR3 extends over 14 amino acids. Looked up from germline, CDR1 is MNHEY and CDR2 is SMNVEV (reference sequence). The V gene lost 0 bases and the J gene lost 0 bases, with 6 bases spanning the gap. CDR3 in amino acids: CASSLSASSYEQYF. CDR3 DNA sequence: TGTGCCAGCAGTTTATCGGCTAGCTCCTACGAGCAGTACTTC.

This clonotype was recorded at least ten times. The chain is built from TRBV28 and TRBJ1-5; a possible D gene is TRBD1 (5 bases). CDR3 size: 20 residues. The germline CDR1 and CDR2 sequences are MDHEN and SYDVKM. V was shortened by 7 bases and J by 0 bases, with 28 bases between the two germline ends. Written as DNA, the CDR3 is TGTGCCAGCACCCCCTACTCCGGGACCGGGAAGGAAAATAGCAATCAGCCCCAGCATTTT. It yields the protein CASTPYSGTGKENSNQPQHF.

This clonotype has a count of ten or more. The chain couples TRBV14 to TRBJ2-1, with 7 bases identical to TRBD2. This CDR3 spans 14 amino acids. V lost 4 bases to trimming and J lost 5 bases; unmatched junction nucleotides: 5. Germline CDR1 SGHDN, CDR2 FVKESK. In DNA form, the CDR3 reads TGTGCCAGCAGCCTTTGGGACTACCACAATGAGCAGTTCTTC. Translating gives CASSLWDYHNEQFF.

This clonotype showed up many times. The CDR3 sequence: CASSLPGTGETQYF. CDR3 sequence (DNA): TGTGCCAGCAGCTTACCAGGGACGGGAGAGACCCAGTACTTC. The chain employs TRBV13 and TRBJ2-5; the D gene could be TRBD1 or TRBD2 (5 bases each). V lost 2 bases, J lost 4 bases, and 11 bases lay in between. Germline CDR1 PRHDT, CDR2 FYEKMQ (reference sequence). The CDR3 covers 14 residues.

This clonotype was seen at least ten times. This chain connects TRBV10-2 to TRBJ1-6; possible D gene TRBD1, 6 bases. Trimming pared 0 bases from V and 7 bases from J, leaving 10 bases between. CDR3 length: 15 residues. Germline V gene sequence: CDR1 WSHSY, CDR2 SAAADI. Here the CDR3 reads CASSESGHSNSPLHF. The CDR3 DNA sequence: TGCGCCAGCAGTGAGTCGGGACATTCCAATTCACCCCTCCACTTT.

Within the sample, this clonotype is medium-sized (0.01 to 0.1%). The genes are TRBV5-1 and TRBJ1-4; possibly TRBD1 for D (5 bases). Germline V gene data show CDR1 as SGHRS and CDR2 as YFSETQ. This CDR3 is 16 amino acids long. V lost 6 bases, J lost 5 bases, and 20 bases lay in between. CDR3 amino acids: CASTPSPDRPNEKLFF. Here the CDR3 DNA reads TGCGCCAGCACCCCTAGCCCCGACAGACCGAATGAAAAACTGTTTTTT.

There are many counts of this clonotype. V is TRBV27 and J is TRBJ1-5; the D gene is possibly TRBD1 (6 bases). The CDR3 contains 17 residues. The germline gives CDR1 MNHEY, CDR2 SMNVEV (reference sequence). Trimming cost V 4 bases and J 2 bases, with 18 bases left between them. CDR3 region: CASSSTNRVGGNQPQHF. CDR3 nucleotides: TGTGCCAGCAGTTCTACCAACAGGGTTGGGGGCAATCAGCCCCAGCATTTT.

This clonotype was observed many times. The V and J genes are TRBV20-1 and TRBJ1-5, with TRBD1 as a possible D gene (5 bases). Looked up from germline, CDR1 is DFQATT and CDR2 is SNEGSKA (reference sequence). The germline V and J ends were trimmed by 1 base and 2 bases, with 15 bases remaining between them. CDR3 length: 16 amino acids. The DNA for the CDR3 is TGCAGTGCTAGAGTAGGTTGGCGGGGGGGCAATCAGCCCCAGCATTTT. Its translation: CSARVGWRGGNQPQHF.

This clonotype was observed at least ten times. The rearrangement joins TRBV10-2 to TRBJ2-3; 8 positions agree with TRBD2. Trimming at V came to 8 bases and at J to 2 bases, leaving 3 bases not matched to a gene. CDR1 and CDR2 (germline): WSHSY, SAAADI. This CDR3 region has 13 residues. The CDR3 spells CASHSGNTDTQYF. The CDR3 DNA follows: TGCGCCAGCCATAGCGGGAACACAGATACGCAGTATTTT.

This clonotype is a singleton in its sample. The CDR3 loop reads CATSDSRSEAGELFF. In nucleotides, the CDR3 is TGTGCCACCAGTGATTCCCGATCGGAGGCCGGGGAGCTGTTTTTT. The rearrangement links TRBV24-1 to TRBJ2-2; the D gene is possibly TRBD2 (5 bases). V was trimmed by 2 bases and J by 6 bases, leaving 12 bases between them. CDR1 KGHDR and CDR2 SFDVKD come from the germline V gene. The CDR3 is made up of 15 amino acids.

This clonotype was seen many times. The chain links TRBV12-3 or TRBV12-4 to TRBJ2-7, with D possibly being TRBD2 (6 bases). The CDR3 is 12 amino acids. Trimming stripped 2 bases from V and 5 bases from J, with 7 bases between. CDR3 DNA: TGTGCCAGCAGTTTAACGGGGGACGAGCAGTACTTC. Protein: CASSLTGDEQYF.

This clonotype was recorded many times. The chain joins TRBV2 to TRBJ2-7, with 9 bases aligning to TRBD2. Germline V gene data show CDR1 as SNHLY and CDR2 as FYNNEI. V was pared by 7 bases and J by 3 bases, with 22 bases of the junction left unmatched. CDR3 length equals 19 residues. CDR3 loop: CASIPQRLAAILSHYEQYF. The CDR3 coding sequence is TGTGCCAGCATCCCACAGAGACTAGCGGCCATCCTATCCCACTACGAGCAGTACTTC.

This clonotype was counted ten times or more. The chain has TRBV5-1 and TRBJ1-2; TRBD1 matches 10 bases. Germline CDR1 reads SGHRS; CDR2 reads YFSETQ. This CDR3 contains 13 residues. The V and J ends lost 6 bases and 6 bases, in that order; junction bases with no gene match: 5. In DNA form, the CDR3 reads TGCGCCAGCAACACCGGGACAGGGGATGGCTACACCTTC. Translation: CASNTGTGDGYTF.

This clonotype was seen at least ten times. The CDR3 DNA reads as TGCAGCCCTTTCCTAGCGGGGGACTCTGGGGCCAACGTCCTGACTTTC. Translated, it gives CSPFLAGDSGANVLTF. The chain uses TRBV20-1 and TRBJ2-6, with TRBD2 matching over 10 bases. Per germline, CDR1 DFQATT and CDR2 SNEGSKA (reference sequence). This CDR3 region has 16 residues.

This clonotype was observed at least ten times. The gene calls are TRBV19 and TRBJ2-4; the D call may be TRBD1 or TRBD2 (5 bases each). CDR1 LNHDA and CDR2 SQIVND come from the germline V gene (reference sequence). V gave up 3 bases and J gave up 1 base, with 10 bases separating them. This CDR3 contains 15 residues. CDR3 DNA sequence: TGTGCCAGTAGTATGGTTTGGGGGGCCAAAAACATTCAGTACTTC. Its protein is CASSMVWGAKNIQYF. Filled out from reference TRBV19 and TRBJ2-4, the complete variable domain reads DGGITQSPKYLFRKEGQNVTLSCEQNLNHDAMYWYRQDPGQGLRLIYYSQIVNDFQKGDIAEGYSVSREKKESFPLTVTSAQKNPTAFYLCASSMVWGAKNIQYFGAGTRLSVL.

The sample holds many counts of this clonotype. The chain joins TRBV20-1 to TRBJ2-3; 9 nucleotides agree with TRBD2. Per germline, CDR1 DFQATT and CDR2 SNEGSKA (reference sequence). There are 15 residues in the CDR3. Trimming took 5 bases from V and 3 from J; bases not matched to a gene: 9. The CDR3 loop reads CSALPSGTSTDTQYF. CDR3 DNA sequence: TGCAGTGCTCTCCCTAGCGGGACGTCGACAGATACGCAGTATTTT.

In this sample, this clonotype turned up many times. The chain employs TRBV6-6 and TRBJ2-1; 9 bases match TRBD1. Per the germline V gene, CDR1 is MNHNY and CDR2 is SVGAGI (reference sequence). This CDR3 comprises 14 residues. After removal of 7 bases from V and 9 bases from J, the junction contained 10 bases not matched to a gene. In DNA, the CDR3 is TGTGCCAGCACTTGGGGACAGGGCTCGCGTGAGCAGTTCTTC. Protein product: CASTWGQGSREQFF.

This clonotype was detected ten times or more. The rearrangement uses TRBV4-3 and TRBJ2-3; unclear D gene. Germline CDR1 is LGHNA and CDR2 is YSLEER. Trimming cost V 0 bases and J 2 bases, with 9 bases left between them. CDR3 length: 15 residues. The CDR3, as DNA: TGCGCCAGCAGCCAAGATCGCCAGTACACAGATACGCAGTATTTT. This sequence encodes CASSQDRQYTDTQYF.

This clonotype was seen many times. The rearrangement joins TRBV6-1 to TRBJ2-3; 7 bases match TRBD2. Per the germline V gene, CDR1 is MNHNS and CDR2 is SASEGT. V shed 3 bases and J 4 bases; nucleotides not matched to a gene: 7. The CDR3 loop spans 15 amino acids. CDR3 nucleotide sequence: TGTGCCAGCAGTGATTTTGCGGGAGTGGCAGATACGCAGTATTTT. This translates into CASSDFAGVADTQYF.

This chain uses TRBV7-9 with TRBJ1-2; 8 nucleotides agree with TRBD1. This CDR3 spans 15 amino acids. Germline CDR1 SEHNR, CDR2 FQNEAQ (reference sequence). V shed 5 bases, J shed 1 base, and the junction held 6 bases outside the gene matches. The CDR3 nucleotides are TGTGCCAGCAGCACAACAGGGGGGATTAACTATGGCTACACCTTC. It is translated as CASSTTGGINYGYTF. Full variable domain (rest looked up from reference TRBV7-9 and TRBJ1-2): DTGVSQNPRHKITKRGQNVTFRCDPISEHNRLYWYRQTLGQGPEFLTYFQNEAQLEKSRLLSDRFSAERPKGSFSTLEIQRTEQGDSAMYLCASSTTGGINYGYTFGSGTRLTVV.

This clonotype was picked up many times. CDR3 bases: TGTGCCAGCAGCTCCACTAGCGGGAGTGCAGGTGAGCAGTTCTTC. Its protein product is CASSSTSGSAGEQFF. The J gene is TRBJ2-1, the V gene TRBV7-2, with TRBD2 identical over 11 bases. The CDR3 has 15 residues. V shed 4 bases, J shed 9 bases, and the junction held 8 bases outside the gene matches. The germline CDR1 and CDR2 sequences are SGHTA and FQGNSA.

This clonotype has only a few counts. This chain uses TRBV3-1 with TRBJ1-1; 8 positions agree with TRBD1. The germline V gene encodes CDR1 LGHDT and CDR2 YNNKEL (reference sequence). The CDR3 has 14 amino acids. J gave up 5 bases and V 4 bases, and 6 bases lay outside the gene matches. CDR3 amino acids: CASSPDRGWTEAFF. For the CDR3, the DNA is TGTGCCAGCAGCCCAGACAGGGGCTGGACTGAAGCTTTCTTT.

This clonotype was seen ten or more times. CDR3: CSARNPDRRSYEQYF. The CDR3 DNA sequence: TGCAGTGCTAGAAACCCGGACCGCCGTTCCTACGAGCAGTACTTC. This chain connects TRBV20-1 to TRBJ2-7; no clear D gene. CDR3 size: 15 residues. The V gene lost 2 bases and the J gene lost 1 base, with 15 bases spanning the gap. CDR1 and CDR2 from the germline V gene are DFQATT and SNEGSKA (reference sequence).

The rearrangement links TRBV20-1 to TRBJ2-1, with D tentatively TRBD2 (6 bases). CDR1 is DFQATT, CDR2 SNEGSKA, per germline (reference sequence). Between the trimmed V and J ends, which lost 0 bases and 9 bases, there was a span of 18 bases. This CDR3 has 15 residues. CDR3 amino acids: CSARDLGSGPGEQFF. The DNA for the CDR3 is TGCAGTGCTAGAGACTTGGGGAGCGGGCCGGGTGAGCAGTTCTTC.

By share of the sample, this clonotype is medium-sized (0.01 to 0.1%). J is TRBJ1-6 and V is TRBV6-5; D not resolved. Germline V gene data show CDR1 as MNHEY and CDR2 as SVGAGI. The CDR3 is 18 residues long. V shed 6 bases and J shed 0 bases, with 18 bases lying between them. The CDR3: CASSLYQPLSSYNSPLHF. The CDR3 DNA sequence: TGTGCCAGCAGCTTGTATCAGCCTCTGAGCTCCTATAATTCACCCCTCCACTTT.

The chain carries TRBV11-3 and TRBJ2-1; D could derive from TRBD1 or TRBD2 (5 bases each). There are 15 residues in the CDR3. Germline loops: CDR1 SGHNT, CDR2 YENEEA. Trimming left V 5 bases short and J 3 bases short, with 14 bases between. CDR3 nucleotides: TGTGCCAGCAGCCCCGGGACCACGGACTACAATGAGCAGTTCTTC. It specifies CASSPGTTDYNEQFF.